This TCR beta chain comes out of a study of graft-versus-host responses after intestinal transplantation. Across the whole study: All recipients got anti-thymocyte globulin induction, then tacrolimus and steroids for 2 to 3 years. The study's findings and limits: After transplant, early declines in HvG clones were associated with peak levels of circulating GvH clones.

Using immunoSEQ multiplex PCR, the repertoire was profiled, and TCRdb retains in-frame clones only, with some absent. The sample has over 120,000 clones, about nine tenths seen once. In the case of this clone: What it binds is unknown.

This specimen was unstimulated CD4+ T cells sorted from spleen or lymph node cells, taken before intestinal transplant. The clonotype comes from a human donor who received an intestinal transplant.

The CDR3: CASSSLGSPRDEQYF. The CDR3 nucleotides are TGTGCCAGCAGCTCCCTCGGAAGCCCAAGGGACGAGCAGTACTTC. The gene calls are TRBV11-2 and TRBJ2-7; no clear D gene. The germline V and J ends were trimmed by 4 bases and 5 bases, with 18 bases remaining between them. The CDR3 runs 15 residues. Germline lookup yields CDR1 SGHAT and CDR2 FQNNGV.